The rows below give T cell receptor beta chains drawn from one sample of a study of CD8 T cells in Susac syndrome. TCRdb fed the immunoSEQ multiplex PCR reads into MiXCR, producing one record per CDR3 protein. The sample has under 95,000 distinct CDR3 sequences, around 93% seen once. Sequencing was carried out using CD8+ T cells from PBMCs. The receptors were sampled from a human donor with Susac syndrome. CDR3s include the opening cysteine and the closing phenylalanine or tryptophan. D genes are given only for firm matches. Size values are once, few and many counts, or a class for expanded clones, and some rows have none.

.,.,TRBJ1-1,TRBV19,TGTGCCAGTAGTATTACCTTGAACACTGAAGCTTTCTTT,CASSITLNTEAFF
.,.,TRBJ1-2,TRBV12-3/TRBV12-4,TGTGCCAGCAGCCTATCCCCGGGGGGCCCGAATGGCTACACCTTC,CASSLSPGGPNGYTF
.,.,TRBJ1-1,TRBV9,TGTGCCAGCAGCGTAGACAGCTTGAACACTGAAGCTTTCTTT,CASSVDSLNTEAFF
TRBD2,.,TRBJ2-7,TRBV19,TGTGCCAGTAGTCGACGGGAGGGCCACGAGCAGTACTTC,CASSRREGHEQYF
.,.,TRBJ2-2,TRBV29-1,TGCAGCGTTGGGTCAGGCAACACCGGGGAGCTGTTTTTT,CSVGSGNTGELFF
TRBD1,few,TRBJ2-1,TRBV6-1,TGTGCCAGCAGTCCCCGGTGGACAGGGAACGATGAGCAGTTCTTC,CASSPRWTGNDEQFF
.,.,TRBJ2-7,TRBV14,TGTGCCAGCAGCCAATGGGAGAGTTACGAGCAGTACTTC,CASSQWESYEQYF
TRBD2,.,TRBJ2-7,TRBV29-1,TGCAGCGTTGAATCTTGGTCGATAGGGGCTAGCGGGAGGTACGAGCAGTACTTC,CSVESWSIGASGRYEQYF
.,.,TRBJ2-3,TRBV7-9,TGTGCCAGCAGCTCCCATAGCACAGATACGCAGTATTTT,CASSSHSTDTQYF
.,.,TRBJ2-7,TRBV12-3/TRBV12-4,TGTGCCAGCAGTCCCTCAGGGCCTCTCTACGAGCAGTACTTC,CASSPSGPLYEQYF
TRBD2,.,TRBJ2-7,TRBV6-6,TGTGCCAGCAGTTTGACACTAGCGGGTAGCTCCTACGAGCAGTACTTC,CASSLTLAGSSYEQYF
.,.,TRBJ2-5,TRBV12-3/TRBV12-4,TGTGCCAGCAGTCCCAGGCCAGTCCAAGAGACCCAGTACTTC,CASSPRPVQETQYF
.,.,TRBJ2-1,TRBV11-2,TGTGCCAGCAGCTTAGGTCAGGGGCCGGTCAATGAGCAGTTCTTC,CASSLGQGPVNEQFF
.,.,TRBJ2-5,TRBV7-3,TGTGCCAGCAGCTTAACAGGGGACCAAGAGACCCAGTACTTC,CASSLTGDQETQYF
TRBD1,.,TRBJ2-2,TRBV5-6,TGTGCCAGCAGCTTGGCCGGGACAGTCGCCATGAACACCGGGGAGCTGTTTTTT,CASSLAGTVAMNTGELFF
.,.,TRBJ1-5,TRBV19,TGTGCCAGTAGTATGGGCAATGGCAATCAGCCCCAGCATTTT,CASSMGNGNQPQHF
.,.,TRBJ2-1,TRBV24-1,TGTGCCACCAGTGATATGGGCCCGAGCTCCTACAATGAGCAGTTCTTC,CATSDMGPSSYNEQFF
.,.,TRBJ1-2,TRBV6-5,TGTGCCAGCAGTTACTCGCAGGAAATAAACTATGGCTACACCTTC,CASSYSQEINYGYTF
.,.,TRBJ2-7,TRBV29-1,TGCAGCGCCCTCCGGGACTCATACGAGCAGTACTTC,CSALRDSYEQYF
.,once,TRBJ2-5,TRBV24-1,TGTGCCACCAGTGACCCCCAGCAGGAGCTCCAAGAGACCCAGTACTTC,CATSDPQQELQETQYF
.,.,TRBJ2-1,TRBV9,TGTGCCAGCAGCGTAGCGTCTGCCTCCGGAGGAGAGCAGTTCTTC,CASSVASASGGEQFF
.,.,TRBJ2-7,TRBV27,TGTGCCAGCAGTTTATCAGGGGTCTACGAGCAGTACTTC,CASSLSGVYEQYF
TRBD2,.,TRBJ2-1,TRBV20-1,TGCAGTGCTAGAGATAGCCGGGAGGGTTACAATGAGCAGTTCTTC,CSARDSREGYNEQFF
.,.,TRBJ2-6,TRBV27,TGTGCCAGCAGTCCCGACAGCCACAACGTCCTGACTTTC,CASSPDSHNVLTF
.,.,TRBJ1-2,TRBV7-7,TGTGCTAGCAGCCCCTTTTCAGCGGAGGCTTCCTATGGCTACACCTTC,CASSPFSAEASYGYTF
TRBD2,.,TRBJ2-7,TRBV27,TGTGCCAGCAGTCTAGCGGGAGCCCCCTACGAGCAGTACTTC,CASSLAGAPYEQYF